Shown below are 17 T cell receptor beta chains from a single sample sequenced in a study of cytomegalovirus exposure and HLA in healthy donors. PCR involved 60 Vbeta and 13 Jbeta primers. Here immunoSEQ multiplex PCR was the method, and the copy in TCRdb shows in-frame clones only, minus some. The table shows some 150,000 clones, with 70% to 80% occurring only once. The source material was PBMCs. The receptors originated from a man aged 40-50 years in good health and CMV-seronegative.

The rearrangement joins TRBV4-2 to TRBJ2-6; D unclear. V lost 0 bases and J 0 bases, leaving 6 bases between the germline ends. This CDR3 region has 16 residues. Germline CDR1 and CDR2: LGHNA and YNFKEQ. CDR3 DNA: TGTGCCAGCAGCCAAGATACGGGCTCTGGGGCCAACGTCCTGACTTTC. Translating it yields CASSQDTGSGANVLTF.

This rearrangement joins TRBV15 to TRBJ2-1; no clear D gene. The CDR3 length is 16 residues. V dropped 0 bases and J dropped 0 bases, with 9 bases sitting between them. Germline lookup yields CDR1 LNHNV and CDR2 YYDKDF (reference sequence). For the CDR3, the DNA is TGTGCCACCAGCAGAGAGGTCCTTAGCTCCTACAATGAGCAGTTCTTC. Amino acid sequence: CATSREVLSSYNEQFF.

V and J are TRBV29-1 and TRBJ1-2; D possibly corresponds to TRBD1 (6 bases). Trimming stripped 4 bases from V and 2 bases from J, with 17 bases between. Germline V CDR1 and CDR2: SQVTM, ANQGSEA. The CDR3 is made up of 15 amino acids. CDR3 in amino acids: CSVGGLLTGNYGYTF. CDR3 nucleotides: TGCAGCGTTGGGGGGCTCCTAACAGGGAACTATGGCTACACCTTC.

This chain links TRBV6-5 with TRBJ1-2; maybe TRBD1 (5 bases). Germline V gene sequence: CDR1 MNHEY, CDR2 SVGAGI. This CDR3 contains 14 residues. Trimming removed 0 bases at V and 8 bases at J, with 13 bases between. The DNA for the CDR3 is TGTGCCAGCAGTTACTCAGGACCAAAGGGGGGCTACACCTTC. This translates into CASSYSGPKGGYTF.

The chain has TRBV14 and TRBJ2-2; D remains unclear. V was cut by 0 bases and J by 6 bases, with 5 bases left in between. CDR3 size: 13 residues. The V gene's germline CDR1 is SGHDN and CDR2 FVKESK. CDR3 sequence reads: CASSQDLSGELFF. The CDR3 DNA reads as TGTGCCAGCAGCCAAGATCTATCCGGGGAGCTGTTTTTT.

This clone has only one observation. This chain links TRBV29-1 with TRBJ2-5; tentative D call: TRBD1 (6 bases). The length of the CDR3 is 13 residues. V was trimmed by 6 bases and J by 4 bases, leaving 15 bases between them. The germline V gene encodes CDR1 SQVTM and CDR2 ANQGSEA. The DNA of the CDR3 is TGCAGCGTCGACAGGCCTTCAGGAGAGACCCAGTACTTC. Its translation: CSVDRPSGETQYF.

The chain recombines TRBV19 with TRBJ2-4, with D possibly matching TRBD2 (6 bases). V lost 0 bases and J 12 bases, leaving 12 bases between the germline ends. Germline V gene data show CDR1 as LNHDA and CDR2 as SQIVND (reference sequence). The CDR3 consists of 13 residues. CDR3 bases: TGTGCCAGTAGTATAGATCCAGACGGGGGTCAGTACTTC. This translates into CASSIDPDGGQYF.

CDR3 loop: CASRRDRGRETQYF. The CDR3 bases are TGTGCCAGCAGGCGGGACAGGGGACGAGAGACCCAGTACTTC. The chain is built from TRBV28 and TRBJ2-5; 10 nucleotides line up with TRBD1. This CDR3 has 14 amino acids. With V trimmed by 6 bases and J by 4 bases, 5 bases remained unmatched. Germline assignment: CDR1 MDHEN and CDR2 SYDVKM.

The CDR3 is CASNRGPPDTQYF. DNA of the CDR3: TGCGCCAGTAACAGGGGGCCCCCAGATACGCAGTATTTT. The chain combines TRBV10-2 with TRBJ2-3; TRBD1 matches at 9 bases. This CDR3 is built from 13 residues. CDR1 and CDR2 (germline): WSHSY, SAAADI. The ends lost 9 bases at V and 4 bases at J; junction bases unmatched: 5.

The chain links TRBV4-1 to TRBJ1-5, with a weak D call TRBD1 (5 bases). There are 15 residues in the CDR3. Trimming pared 0 bases from V and 6 bases from J, leaving 12 bases between. Germline CDR1 is MGHRA and CDR2 is YSYEKL. CDR3 in DNA: TGCGCCAGCAGCCAAGATCCAGGGAAGTTTCAGCCCCAGCATTTT. As protein: CASSQDPGKFQPQHF.

The rearrangement links TRBV6-8 to TRBJ2-7; a weak D match, TRBD2 (6 bases). The CDR3 spans 14 residues. Trimming removed 6 bases at V and 7 bases at J, with 19 bases between. From germline, CDR1 is MNHGY and CDR2 SAAAGT. CDR3 bases: TGTGCCAGCAGCCCGACTGGAGGGAAGGGGGAGCAGTACTTC. Its protein is CASSPTGGKGEQYF.

The V and J genes are TRBV4-2 and TRBJ1-2, with a tentative D call TRBD1 (6 bases). Germline assignment: CDR1 LGHNA and CDR2 YNFKEQ. This CDR3 region has 15 residues. V lost 0 bases to trimming and J lost 3 bases, with 11 bases between them. The CDR3 DNA reads as TGTGCCAGCAGCCAAGATATGGCAGGGGACTATGGCTACACCTTC. It specifies CASSQDMAGDYGYTF.

The chain couples TRBV2 to TRBJ2-1, with D tentatively TRBD2 (6 bases). The CDR3 has 15 residues. V lost 6 bases and J lost 0, with 12 bases in between. Germline V lookup: CDR1 SNHLY, CDR2 FYNNEI. CDR3: CASRLDGSSYNEQFF. Written as DNA, the CDR3 is TGTGCCAGCAGGCTGGACGGGAGCTCCTACAATGAGCAGTTCTTC.

This clone was counted only a few times. The chain couples TRBV11-2 to TRBJ2-7, with TRBD1 matching 8 bases. The ends lost 0 bases at V and 3 bases at J; junction bases unmatched: 4. The CDR3 is made up of 15 amino acids. Looked up from germline, CDR1 is SGHAT and CDR2 is FQNNGV. CDR3 coding DNA: TGTGCCAGCAGCTTAGAGGGACAGGCGAGCTACGAGCAGTACTTC. This translates into CASSLEGQASYEQYF.

The chain has TRBV5-4 and TRBJ2-3; 9 bases align to TRBD1. Germline V gene data show CDR1 as SGHNT and CDR2 as YYREEE (reference sequence). This CDR3 comprises 16 residues. With 4 bases clipped from V and 6 bases from J, the junction kept 12 bases outside the gene matches. The CDR3: CASSESGTGNRDTQYF. CDR3 nucleotide sequence: TGTGCCAGCAGCGAATCCGGGACAGGGAATAGGGATACGCAGTATTTT.

V is TRBV28 and J is TRBJ2-7, with 9 bases lining up with TRBD2. CDR1 and CDR2 from the germline V gene are MDHEN and SYDVKM. The CDR3 covers 13 residues. The junction had 5 bases not matched to a gene; V was cut back by 9 bases and J by 2 bases. Here the CDR3 reads CASGPSGTYEQYF. The CDR3 coding sequence is TGTGCCAGTGGACCTAGCGGGACCTACGAGCAGTACTTC.

This chain connects TRBV5-4 to TRBJ2-7; D call uncertain. The CDR3 is 14 amino acids. Germline values: CDR1 SGHNT, CDR2 YYREEE (reference sequence). The V and J ends lost 0 bases and 0 bases respectively, with 7 bases between them. This CDR3 is CASSLDSRSYEQYF. In nucleotides, the CDR3 is TGTGCCAGCAGCTTGGACAGTCGCTCCTACGAGCAGTACTTC.